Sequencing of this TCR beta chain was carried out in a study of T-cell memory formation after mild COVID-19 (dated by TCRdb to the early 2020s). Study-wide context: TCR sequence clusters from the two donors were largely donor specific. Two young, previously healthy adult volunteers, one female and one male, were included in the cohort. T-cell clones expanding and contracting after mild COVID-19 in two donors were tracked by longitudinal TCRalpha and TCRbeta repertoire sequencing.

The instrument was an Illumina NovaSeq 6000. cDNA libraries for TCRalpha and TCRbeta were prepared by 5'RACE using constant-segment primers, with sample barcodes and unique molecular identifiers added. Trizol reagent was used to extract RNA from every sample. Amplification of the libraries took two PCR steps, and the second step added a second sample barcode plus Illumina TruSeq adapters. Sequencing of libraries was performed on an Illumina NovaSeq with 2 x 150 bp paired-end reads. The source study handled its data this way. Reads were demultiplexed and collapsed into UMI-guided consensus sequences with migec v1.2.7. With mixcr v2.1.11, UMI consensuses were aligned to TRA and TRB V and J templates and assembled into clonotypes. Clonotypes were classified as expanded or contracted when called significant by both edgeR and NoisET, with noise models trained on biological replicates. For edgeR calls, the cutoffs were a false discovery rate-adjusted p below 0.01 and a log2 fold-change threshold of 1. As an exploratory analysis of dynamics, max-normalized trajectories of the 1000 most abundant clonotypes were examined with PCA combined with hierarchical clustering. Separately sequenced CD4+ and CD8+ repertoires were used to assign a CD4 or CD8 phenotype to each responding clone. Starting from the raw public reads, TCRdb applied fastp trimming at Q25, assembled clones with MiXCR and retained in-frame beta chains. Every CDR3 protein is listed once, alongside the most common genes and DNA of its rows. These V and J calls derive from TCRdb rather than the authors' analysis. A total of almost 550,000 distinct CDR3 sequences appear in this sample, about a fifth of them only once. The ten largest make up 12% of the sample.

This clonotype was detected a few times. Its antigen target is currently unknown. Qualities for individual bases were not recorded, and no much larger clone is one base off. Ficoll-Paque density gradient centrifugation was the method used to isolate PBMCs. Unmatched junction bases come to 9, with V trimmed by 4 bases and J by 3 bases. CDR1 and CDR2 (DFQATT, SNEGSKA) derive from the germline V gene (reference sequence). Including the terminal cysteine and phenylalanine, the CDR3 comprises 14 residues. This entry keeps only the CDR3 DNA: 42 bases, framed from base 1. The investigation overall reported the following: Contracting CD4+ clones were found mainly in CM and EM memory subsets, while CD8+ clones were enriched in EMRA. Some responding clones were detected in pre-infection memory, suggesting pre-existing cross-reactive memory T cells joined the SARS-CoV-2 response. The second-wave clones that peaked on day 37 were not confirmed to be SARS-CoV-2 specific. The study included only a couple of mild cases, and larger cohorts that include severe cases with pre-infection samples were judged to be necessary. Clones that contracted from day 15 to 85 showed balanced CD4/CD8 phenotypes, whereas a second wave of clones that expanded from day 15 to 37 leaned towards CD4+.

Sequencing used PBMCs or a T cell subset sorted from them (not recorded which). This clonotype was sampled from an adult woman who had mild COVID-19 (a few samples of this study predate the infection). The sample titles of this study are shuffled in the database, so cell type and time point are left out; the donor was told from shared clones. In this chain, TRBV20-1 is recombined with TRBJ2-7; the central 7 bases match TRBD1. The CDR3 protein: CSATQDRFSYEQYF. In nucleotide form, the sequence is TGCAGTGCTACCCAGGACAGGTTTAGCTACGAGCAGTACTTC.